Here is one T cell receptor beta chain with its context. Its antigen remains undetermined. Within one base of it there is no much larger clone, and no base qualities were kept. Collaborating institutions collected whole blood in K2EDTA tubes following their own protocols. For TCRbeta analysis, collaborators shipped samples in one of three forms: frozen whole blood, isolated PBMCs, or DNA extracted from either of those sample types. CDR1 SGHVS and CDR2 FQNEAQ were looked up in the germline V gene. The CDR3, from cysteine to phenylalanine, totals 15 residues. The sequence is cut down to CDR3 DNA, 45 bases in frame from base 1. Trimming costs V 2 bases and J 3 bases, and their ends lie 11 bases apart. TCRbeta CDR3 regions were amplified from genomic DNA using the immunoSEQ Assay, a bias-controlled multiplex PCR. Concerning the study's data processing: The number of nucleated cells in each sample was estimated by amplification of reference gene primers within the assay. To quantify the absolute abundance of each unique TCRbeta CDR3 rearrangement, sequence reads were collapsed and filtered. For each sample, productive Simpson clonality was calculated as the square root of Simpson's diversity index across productive rearrangements. TCRdb carries this immuneACCESS record with in-frame sequences only. Its versions omit some clonotypes, under half of them owing to an unresolved V gene in the studies checked, with the rest unexplained. V, J and clone size derive from that table, while D and trimming were established from the DNA sequence. The sample includes around 190,000 clones, with 88% observed a single time. Of the sample, about 1.7% is held by the ten largest clones.

This record belongs to a study of blood T cell repertoires in COVID-19 (dated by TCRdb to 2018 to 2020). Broadly, across the study: Samples covering the acute and convalescent phases of COVID-19 were provided by collaborators in the United States, Italy and Spain. The prospective study material was composed of cDNA or gDNA derived from T cells, B-cell-depleted T cells, or PBMCs. Deeply sampled blood TCRbeta repertoires from subjects exposed to, actively infected with, or recovered from COVID-19 were included in the dataset. The repertoires were released in a freely available public database meant as a resource for research on the immune response to SARS-CoV-2. Samples came from the ongoing ImmuneRACE study (first 160 participants) plus 1,254 subjects from 6 global collaborators. Nearly every sample came with metadata listing a de-identified subject ID, COVID-19 status, age in years and sex. Where available, HLA class I and class II types were taken from metadata supplied by the sample provider and were not determined by assay-based typing.

What the work shows at the level of the full study, not this receptor alone: The quantity of clinical and demographic metadata differed by source and by participant and was supplied without curation.

The sequencing input was peripheral blood. The V gene is TRBV7-8 and the J gene is TRBJ1-3; TRBD1 is a possible D gene, resting on 6 matching bases. This clonotype was obtained from a man aged 18 to 35 with active or convalescent COVID-19. The sequenced DNA is TGTGCCAGCAGCTTACAGGGGCCGGGTGGAAACACCATATATTTT. This sequence encodes CASSLQGPGGNTIYF.